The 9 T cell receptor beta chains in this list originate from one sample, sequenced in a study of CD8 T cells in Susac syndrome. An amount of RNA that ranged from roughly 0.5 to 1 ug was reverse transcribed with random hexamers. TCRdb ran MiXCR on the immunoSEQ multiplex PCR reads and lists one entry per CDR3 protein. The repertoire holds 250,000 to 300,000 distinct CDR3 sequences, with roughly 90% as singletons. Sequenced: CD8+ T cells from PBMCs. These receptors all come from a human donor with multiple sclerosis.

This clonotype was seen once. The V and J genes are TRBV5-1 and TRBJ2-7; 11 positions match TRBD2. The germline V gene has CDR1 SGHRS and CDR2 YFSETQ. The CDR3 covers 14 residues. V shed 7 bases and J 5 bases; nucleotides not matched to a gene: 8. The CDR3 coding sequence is TGCGCCAGCGCCTCCGGGACTAGCGGTGACGAGCAGTACTTC. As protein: CASASGTSGDEQYF.

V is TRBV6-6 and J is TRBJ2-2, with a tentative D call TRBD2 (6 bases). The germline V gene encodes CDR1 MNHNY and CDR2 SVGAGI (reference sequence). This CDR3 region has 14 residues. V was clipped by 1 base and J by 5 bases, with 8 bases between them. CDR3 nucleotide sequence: TGTGCCAGCAGTTACTTCCGGGGGACCGGGGAGCTGTTTTTT. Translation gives CASSYFRGTGELFF.

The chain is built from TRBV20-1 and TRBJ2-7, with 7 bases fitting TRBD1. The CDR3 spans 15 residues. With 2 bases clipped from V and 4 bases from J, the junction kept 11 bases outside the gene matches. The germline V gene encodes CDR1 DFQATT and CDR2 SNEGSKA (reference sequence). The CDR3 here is CSARTPRGTAYEQYF. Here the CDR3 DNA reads TGCAGTGCTAGAACCCCCAGGGGGACGGCGTACGAGCAGTACTTC.

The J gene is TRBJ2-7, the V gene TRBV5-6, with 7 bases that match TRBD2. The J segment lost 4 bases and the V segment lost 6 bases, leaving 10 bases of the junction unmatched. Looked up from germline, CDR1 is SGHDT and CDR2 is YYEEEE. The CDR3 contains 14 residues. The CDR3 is CASTLRSGEYEQYF. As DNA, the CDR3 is TGTGCCAGCACTCTAAGGAGCGGGGAATACGAGCAGTACTTC.

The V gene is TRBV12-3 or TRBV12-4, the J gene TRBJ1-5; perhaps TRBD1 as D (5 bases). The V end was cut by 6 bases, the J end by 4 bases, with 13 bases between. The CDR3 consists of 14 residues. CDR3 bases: TGTGCCAGCAGAAATGGGGGGGGAAATCAGCCCCAGCATTTT. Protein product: CASRNGGGNQPQHF.

CDR3 protein: CASSSYKGSYEQYF. CDR3 DNA sequence: TGTGCCAGCAGCTCCTACAAGGGCTCCTACGAGCAGTACTTC. The rearrangement uses TRBV4-2 and TRBJ2-7; unclear D gene. The germline V gene has CDR1 LGHNA and CDR2 YNFKEQ. Trimming cost V 5 bases and J 0 bases, with 11 bases left between them. The CDR3 has 14 residues.

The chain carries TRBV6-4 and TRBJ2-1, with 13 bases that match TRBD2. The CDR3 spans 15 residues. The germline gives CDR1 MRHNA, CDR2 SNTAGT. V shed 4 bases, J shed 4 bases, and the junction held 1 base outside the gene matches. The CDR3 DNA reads TGTGCCAGCAGTGCGGGACTAGCGGGGTACAATGAGCAGTTCTTC. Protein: CASSAGLAGYNEQFF.

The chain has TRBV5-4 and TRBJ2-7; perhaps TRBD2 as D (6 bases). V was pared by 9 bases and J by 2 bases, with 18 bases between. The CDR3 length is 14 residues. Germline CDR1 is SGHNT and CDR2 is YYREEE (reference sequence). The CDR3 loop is CATSEGGSAYEQYF. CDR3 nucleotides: TGTGCCACCTCAGAGGGAGGTTCCGCCTACGAGCAGTACTTC.

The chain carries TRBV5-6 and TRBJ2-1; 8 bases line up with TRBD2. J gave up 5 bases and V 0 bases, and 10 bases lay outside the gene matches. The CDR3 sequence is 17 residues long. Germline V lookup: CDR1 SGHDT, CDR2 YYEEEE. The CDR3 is CASSLVVVTSGHNEQFF. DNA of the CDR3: TGTGCCAGCAGCTTGGTGGTTGTAACTAGCGGACACAATGAGCAGTTCTTC. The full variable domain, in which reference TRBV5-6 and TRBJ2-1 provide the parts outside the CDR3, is DAGVTQSPTHLIKTRGQQVTLRCSPKSGHDTVSWYQQALGQGPQFIFQYYEEEERQRGNFPDRFSGHQFPNYSSELNVNALLLGDSALYLCASSLVVVTSGHNEQFFGPGTRLTVL.